This entry describes one T cell receptor (beta chain). In the same sample, other DNA sequences code for this CDR3. The germline V gene encodes CDR1 SGHRS and CDR2 YFSETQ. This CDR3 is built from 11 residues. Trimming stripped 7 bases from V and 0 bases from J, with 5 bases between. The data were taken from a study of blood T cell repertoires in COVID-19. Study-wide context: Italy, Spain and the United States were the sources of the convalescent and acute COVID-19 samples. The cDNA or gDNA used as material had been derived from T cells, B-cell-depleted T cells, or PBMCs.

Per the original methods: How many nucleated cells were present was estimated from reference gene primer amplification. Data came from immunoSEQ multiplex PCR; TCRdb stores just in-frame clones and leaves some out. For V, J and clone size, that table is used; D and trimming come from the DNA. In the table there are fewer than 250,000 clones, about nine tenths of which are singletons. This TCR derives from a man aged 45-65 years with acute or convalescent COVID-19. Sequencing was carried out using peripheral blood. The chain combines TRBV5-1 with TRBJ2-7; D uncertain. Here the CDR3 DNA reads TGCGCCAGCCGGAGCTCCTACGAGCAGTACTTC. It yields the protein CASRSSYEQYF.